This T cell receptor beta chain derives from a study of molecular identifiers for immune sequencing clone quantification. This clonotype was detected many times. TCRdb reanalysed the PCR reads using MiXCR and keeps one entry per CDR3 protein. The repertoire holds around 86,000 distinct CDR3 sequences, with 15% to 20% as singletons. The length of the CDR3 is 17 residues. Germline values: CDR1 MGHDK, CDR2 SYGVNS. Losses at the gene ends were 7 bases for V and 0 bases for J; bases not matched to a gene: 9. The material sequenced was naive CD8+ T cells from blood, with Jurkat cell RNA spiked in. The subset is: FACS-sorted CD8+CD4-CCR7+CD45RA+ naive T cells. The receptor comes from a human donor in good health. Some libraries in this study had Jurkat cell RNA spiked in. V is TRBV25-1 and J is TRBJ2-4; TRBD2 matches at 10 bases. As DNA, the CDR3 is TGTGCCAGCATCCCACTAGCGGGATCCCTAGCCAAAAACATTCAGTACTTC. Amino acids: CASIPLAGSLAKNIQYF. The variable domain in full, completed from reference TRBV25-1 and TRBJ2-4, reads EADIYQTPRYLVIGTGKKITLECSQTMGHDKMYWYQQDPGMELHLIHYSYGVNSTEKGDLSSESTVSRIRTEHFPLTLESARPSHTSQYLCASIPLAGSLAKNIQYFGAGTRLSVL.